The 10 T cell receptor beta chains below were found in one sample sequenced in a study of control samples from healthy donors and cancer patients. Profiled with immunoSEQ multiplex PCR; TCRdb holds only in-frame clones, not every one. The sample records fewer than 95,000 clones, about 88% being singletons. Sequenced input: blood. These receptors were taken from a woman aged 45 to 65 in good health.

The CDR3 spells CASSIPGNSPLHF. The DNA of the CDR3 is TGTGCCAGTAGTATACCGGGGAATTCACCCCTCCACTTT. V gene TRBV19 combines with J gene TRBJ1-6; no clear D. The CDR3 is made up of 13 amino acids. Germline V gene lookup returns CDR1 LNHDA and CDR2 SQIVND (reference sequence). V gave up 2 bases and J gave up 7 bases, with 6 bases separating them.

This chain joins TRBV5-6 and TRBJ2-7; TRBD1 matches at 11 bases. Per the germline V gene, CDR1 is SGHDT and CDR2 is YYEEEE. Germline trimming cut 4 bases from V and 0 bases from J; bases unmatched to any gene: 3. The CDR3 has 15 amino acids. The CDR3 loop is CASSPGTGGSYEQYF. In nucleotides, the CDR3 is TGTGCCAGCAGCCCCGGGACAGGGGGCTCCTACGAGCAGTACTTC.

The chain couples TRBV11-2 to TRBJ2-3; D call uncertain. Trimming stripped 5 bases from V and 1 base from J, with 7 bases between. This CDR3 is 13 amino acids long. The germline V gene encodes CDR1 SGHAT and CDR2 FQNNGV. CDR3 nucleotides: TGTGCCAGCAGCATAACAGGCACAGATACGCAGTATTTT. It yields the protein CASSITGTDTQYF.

This CDR3 is CASSADSTLGYTF. The CDR3 DNA sequence: TGTGCCAGCAGCGCGGACAGCACCTTAGGCTACACCTTC. The gene calls are TRBV6-6 and TRBJ1-2, with D possibly TRBD1 on 6 matching bases. The CDR3 runs to 13 residues. Germline V gives CDR1 MNHNY, CDR2 SVGAGI (reference sequence). Deletions cut 6 bases from V and 8 bases from J, with 16 bases between.

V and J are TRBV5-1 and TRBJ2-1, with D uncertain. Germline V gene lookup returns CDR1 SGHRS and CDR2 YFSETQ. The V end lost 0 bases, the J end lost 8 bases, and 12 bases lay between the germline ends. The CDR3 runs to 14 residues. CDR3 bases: TGCGCCAGCAGCTTGGACGACTGGGTCGATGAGCAGTTCTTC. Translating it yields CASSLDDWVDEQFF.

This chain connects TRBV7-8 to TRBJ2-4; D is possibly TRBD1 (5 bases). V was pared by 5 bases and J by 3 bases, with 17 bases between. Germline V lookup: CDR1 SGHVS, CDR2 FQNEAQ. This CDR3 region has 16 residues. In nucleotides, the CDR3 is TGTGCCAGCAGCCAAGGGGCCAGGACCGGCAAAAACATTCAGTACTTC. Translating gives CASSQGARTGKNIQYF.

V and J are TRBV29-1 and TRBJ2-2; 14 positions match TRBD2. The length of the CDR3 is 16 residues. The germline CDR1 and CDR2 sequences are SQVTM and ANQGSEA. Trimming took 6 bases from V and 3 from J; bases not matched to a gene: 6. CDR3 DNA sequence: TGCAGCGTGTCCGGGACTAGCGGGAGAGACACCGGGGAGCTGTTTTTT. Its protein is CSVSGTSGRDTGELFF.

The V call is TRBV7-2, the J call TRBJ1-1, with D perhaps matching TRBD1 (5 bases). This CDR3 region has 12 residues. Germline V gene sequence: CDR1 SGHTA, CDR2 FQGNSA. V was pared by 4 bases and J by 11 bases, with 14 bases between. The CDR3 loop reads CASSWTKSGAFF. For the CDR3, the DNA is TGTGCCAGCAGCTGGACAAAATCAGGGGCTTTCTTT.

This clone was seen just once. CDR3 sequence reads: CASSPDRVGSSYEQYF. DNA of the CDR3: TGTGCCAGCTCACCAGACAGGGTTGGGAGCTCCTACGAGCAGTACTTC. The V gene is TRBV18, the J gene TRBJ2-7; 7 bases are shared with TRBD1. The CDR3 spans 16 residues. Germline V gene data show CDR1 as KGHSH and CDR2 as LQKENI. V lost 2 bases to trimming and J lost 0 bases; unmatched junction nucleotides: 7.

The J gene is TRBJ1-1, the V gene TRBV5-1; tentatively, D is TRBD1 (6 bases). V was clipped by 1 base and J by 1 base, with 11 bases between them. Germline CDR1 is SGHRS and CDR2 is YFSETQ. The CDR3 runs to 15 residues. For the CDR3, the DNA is TGCGCCAGCAGCTTGAGGGAAGGGGGGAACACTGAAGCTTTCTTT. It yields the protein CASSLREGGNTEAFF.